The source of this TCR beta chain is a study of a mutant IDH1 vaccine in newly diagnosed glioma (dated by TCRdb to the early 2020s). Regarding the complete study: Patients were given eight vaccinations, in weeks 1, 3, 5, 7, 11, 15, 19 and 23, which matched visits V03 through V10. Longitudinal TCRB deep sequencing was done for some 26 treated patients, wherever samples were available for exploratory analyses. Peripheral blood was collected at six visits: V03 (baseline), V05, V07, V10, V12 and V13. Vaccination started 4-6 weeks after radiotherapy alone, or was given together with temozolomide cycles in the groups whose treatment included chemotherapy. Before enrollment, patients had received standard therapy of radiotherapy alone, temozolomide alone, or radiochemotherapy with temozolomide; most received the combination. Of the 25 to 35 patients who were treated, about 62% were male and approximately 38% were female, and the mean age was roughly 40 years.

The time point label, as the study defines it: week 5, during vaccination. A 20-mer mutant IDH1 peptide at 300 micrograms in Montanide made up each vaccine dose, which was injected subcutaneously together with topical imiquimod. The donors had newly diagnosed IDH1-mutant astrocytomas of WHO grade 3 or 4 that showed loss of nuclear ATRX. The samples were drawn from NOA16, a multicentre, single-arm, open-label phase I trial in Germany that tested a mutant IDH1 peptide vaccine in humans for the first time. The DNeasy Blood and Tissue Kit was used to extract genomic DNA from EDTA blood for TCRB sequencing. Study-wide findings and limitations: No apparent relationship was observed between pseudoprogression and alterations in the top peripheral T cell clonotypes detected by TCRB sequencing. Across multiple MHC alleles, vaccine-induced immune responses were seen in approximately 93% of patients. The authors noted that analyses of patient blood samples could not be reproduced because of sample limitations. Availability determined which PBMC samples were chosen for TCRB deep sequencing.

This clone was observed a handful of times. Its binding antigen is unknown. No clone much larger than this one lies a single base away; base qualities are absent. Library method: the immunoSEQ multiplex PCR assay. Rearranged TCR beta chain sequences were amplified with the hsTCRB Kit following the manufacturer's protocol. TCRB libraries were sequenced on an Illumina MiSeq. As for the authors' bioinformatics: The kit vendor's proprietary platform handled demultiplexing, trimming and gene mapping. TCRdb provides this immuneACCESS table in a form limited to in-frame rearrangements. Some clones are lacking; in checked studies, under half of them reflect an unresolved V gene, and why the rest are absent is not known. V and J calls and clone size follow that table, whereas D and trimming were derived from the DNA. A total of over 45,000 clones appear in this sample, 84% of them only once. The ten largest make up 6% to 7.5% of the sample.

The clonotype was recovered from a woman in her fifties or sixties with glioma. This specimen consisted of PBMCs, obtained from a glioma patient whose treatment included an IDH1 peptide vaccine.

The sequenced DNA is TGTGCCAGCAGCCAATCAAGAGGAGTAGGGGGCAGTCAGCCCCAGCATTTT. Its protein product is CASSQSRGVGGSQPQHF. The rearrangement joined TRBV16 to TRBJ1-5; TRBD1 matches 7 bases in the middle. The CDR3 measures 17 amino acids from cysteine to phenylalanine. CDR3 DNA is the only sequence kept; it has 51 bases, read in frame from the first base. Sequences KGHSY (CDR1) and FQNENV (CDR2) are obtained from the germline V gene. V has 0 bases trimmed and J has 6 bases trimmed; junction bases matching no gene number 11.